Shown below are 21 T cell receptor beta chains from a single sample sequenced in a study of tumor-infiltrating lymphocytes in primary liver carcinoma. RNA and DNA were co-extracted from around 20-30 mg of unsorted bulk tissue. Synthesis of TCR beta cDNA was carried out from 500 ng total RNA with a constant-region primer. A slightly modified ARM-PCR protocol with three nested multiplex PCR rounds produced these TCR beta libraries. PCR rounds one and two used TRBV1-TRBV30 forward primers with a C-beta reverse primer for approximately 11 cycles each. TCRdb independently ran MiXCR on the multiplex PCR reads; one entry per CDR3 protein. The repertoire holds about 120,000 distinct CDR3 sequences, with 65% to 75% as singletons. Sequencing used tumor-adjacent normal liver tissue. These receptors originate from a woman aged 55-75 years with primary liver carcinoma and hepatitis B virus infection.

This chain connects TRBV7-8 to TRBJ2-7; 7 bases are a match to TRBD1. Germline lookup yields CDR1 SGHVS and CDR2 FQNEAQ. J gave up 10 bases and V 6 bases, and 18 bases lay outside the gene matches. The CDR3 runs to 15 residues. CDR3 nucleotide sequence: TGTGCCAGCAGTTACTTACAGGGGCCCAGTTACGTACAGTACTTC. This sequence encodes CASSYLQGPSYVQYF.

The rearrangement joins TRBV28 to TRBJ2-1; possibly TRBD2 for D (6 bases). V lost 2 bases and J lost 8, with 16 bases in between. This CDR3 is built from 15 residues. Germline V gene data show CDR1 as MDHEN and CDR2 as SYDVKM. The CDR3 is CASSLRPGRDDEQFF. CDR3 DNA: TGTGCCAGCAGTTTACGCCCCGGGAGAGATGATGAGCAGTTCTTC.

Comment on this clonotype: One junction end does not reproduce the germline sequence, and a read error may be involved. CDR3 amino acids: CASTLGLAGLNAQFF. CDR3 sequence (DNA): TGCGCCAGCACTTTGGGGCTAGCGGGACTCAATGCGCAGTTCTTC. The rearrangement joins TRBV12-3 or TRBV12-4 to TRBJ2-1; 9 nucleotides agree with TRBD2. This CDR3 comprises 15 residues.

This clonotype was recorded a few times. The chain joins TRBV10-3 to TRBJ1-1; the D is unclear. CDR3 size: 14 residues. CDR1 and CDR2 (germline): ENHRY, SYGVKD. V lost 10 bases, J lost 6 bases, and 21 bases lay in between. Here the CDR3 reads CATGVGLQYAEAFF. The CDR3 DNA reads as TGTGCCACCGGGGTAGGTCTCCAGTACGCTGAAGCTTTCTTT.

In the case of this clonotype: One end of the junction does not line up with germline, which may come from a read error. This chain connects TRBV6-5 to TRBJ1-1; 10 bases are a match to TRBD1. This CDR3 contains 13 residues. In germline, CDR1 is MNHEY, CDR2 SVGAGI. The CDR3 DNA is TGTGCCAGCAGTAAAGACAGGGGGCGTGAAGTTTTCTTT. Translation gives CASSKDRGREVFF.

The genes are TRBV29-1 and TRBJ1-4; TRBD1 matches 10 bases. The CDR3 contains 13 residues. Germline V CDR1 and CDR2: SQVTM, ANQGSEA. CDR3 nucleotides: TGCAGTGCAACCCGGACAGGGGGAGAAAAACTGTTTTTT. Translation gives CSATRTGGEKLFF.

This chain connects TRBV24-1 to TRBJ1-5; D is undetermined. Trimming removed 5 bases at V and 6 bases at J, with 10 bases between. In germline, CDR1 is KGHDR, CDR2 SFDVKD. The CDR3 is made up of 13 amino acids. CDR3: CATSGTTGQPQHF. CDR3 DNA: TGTGCCACCAGTGGCACTACCGGTCAGCCCCAGCATTTT.

Concerning this clonotype itself: The CDR3 carries no conserved terminal phenylalanine or tryptophan, so it likely arises from a read error. This chain joins TRBV13 and TRBJ2-1, with TRBD2 identical over 11 bases. CDR1 and CDR2 from the germline V gene are PRHDT and FYEKMQ (reference sequence). CDR3 size: 17 residues. CDR3 DNA: TGTGCCAGCAACTTAGGGCTAGCGGGAGGAGACTACAATGAGCAGTTCCTC. It codes for CASNLGLAGGDYNEQFL.

This clonotype was detected only once. This chain links TRBV11-2 with TRBJ1-2; D gene uncertain. The germline gives CDR1 SGHAT, CDR2 FQNNGV. Deletions cut 2 bases from V and 6 bases from J, with 13 bases between. This CDR3 comprises 14 residues. CDR3 amino acids: CASSLTGSDHGYTF. The CDR3 DNA follows: TGTGCCAGCAGCTTAACGGGGTCGGATCATGGCTACACCTTC. The full variable domain, its missing parts supplied by reference TRBV11-2 and TRBJ1-2, is EAGVAQSPRYKIIEKRQSVAFWCNPISGHATLYWYQQILGQGPKLLIQFQNNGVVDDSQLPKDRFSAERLKGVDSTLKIQPAKLEDSAVYLCASSLTGSDHGYTFGSGTRLTVV.

A word on this clonotype: At one boundary the junction diverges from the germline segment, which might be a read error. V and J are TRBV6-1 and TRBJ2-7; 9 bases agree with TRBD1. Germline V lookup: CDR1 MNHNS, CDR2 SASEGT. There are 16 residues in the CDR3. CDR3 coding DNA: TGTGCTAGCAGTGAAGATGGGGACAGGGTTTCGCGCAAGCAGTACTTC. Translating it yields CASSEDGDRVSRKQYF.

This clonotype is a singleton in its sample. The chain carries TRBV9 and TRBJ2-3; 7 positions agree with TRBD1. This CDR3 contains 13 residues. The V and J ends lost 4 bases and 8 bases, in that order; junction bases with no gene match: 7. The germline V gene has CDR1 SGDLS and CDR2 YYNGEE. The CDR3 loop is CASSTAQGRTQYF. The CDR3 nucleotides are TGTGCCAGCAGCACTGCACAGGGGCGTACGCAGTATTTT.

Concerning this clonotype itself: Germline is not matched at one junction end, which may reflect a read error. For the CDR3, the DNA is TGTGCCAGCAGTTACAGCCCCGGGATCGCAGGAGCTTATGGCTACATCTTC. Protein: CASSYSPGIAGAYGYIF. V gene TRBV6-5 combines with J gene TRBJ1-2; the D is unclear. The CDR3 sequence is 17 residues long. The germline gives CDR1 MNHEY, CDR2 SVGAGI.

As regards this clonotype: With a much larger clone just one base away, this may be a read error. The chain is built from TRBV27 and TRBJ2-7; no clear D gene. Germline values: CDR1 MNHEY, CDR2 SMNVEV (reference sequence). The ends were cut back, 8 bases at V and 0 bases at J, with 5 bases in the middle. This CDR3 is built from 11 residues. The CDR3 reads CASRNSYEQYF. CDR3 DNA: TGTGCCAGCCGAAACTCCTACGAGCAGTACTTC.

Concerning this clonotype: One end of the junction does not line up with germline, which may come from a read error. The rearrangement links TRBV28 to TRBJ2-7; 7 bases line up with TRBD2. This CDR3 region has 16 residues. Germline CDR1 is MDHEN and CDR2 is SYDVKM. The CDR3 nucleotides read TGTACCAGCAGTTTATTCCGGGACTATACTCTCTACGAGCAGTACTTC. Residues: CTSSLFRDYTLYEQYF. Variable domain in full (rest from reference TRBV28 and TRBJ2-7): DVKVTQSSRYLVKRTGEKVFLECVQDMDHENMFWYRQDPGLGLRLIYFSYDVKMKEKGDIPEGYSVSREKKERFSLILESASTNQTSMYLCTSSLFRDYTLYEQYFGPGTRLTVT.

In regard to this clonotype: Relative to the germline gene, one junction end is altered; a read error may explain this. The rearrangement joins TRBV11-2 to TRBJ2-7; D tentatively reads TRBD1 or TRBD2 (5 bases each). The CDR3 consists of 16 residues. Germline CDR1 is SGHAT and CDR2 is FQNNGV. The CDR3, as DNA: TGTGCCAGCACCTTAGCGTCTGGGGCAGGAGGCTACGAACAGTACTTC. Residues: CASTLASGAGGYEQYF.

This clonotype was counted many times. The chain employs TRBV24-1 and TRBJ2-1; 8 nucleotides line up with TRBD1. The germline V gene encodes CDR1 KGHDR and CDR2 SFDVKD. CDR3 length equals 18 residues. J gave up 0 bases and V 4 bases, and 10 bases lay outside the gene matches. CDR3 in DNA: TGTGCCACCAGTGACTCCCTTCGTACAGGGGGCTCCTACAATGAGCAGTTCTTC. Translated: CATSDSLRTGGSYNEQFF.

Worth noting for this clonotype: Compared with germline, one end of the junction differs, possibly owing to a read error. The rearrangement uses TRBV6-5 and TRBJ2-1, with D possibly TRBD1 on 6 matching bases. Germline CDR1 and CDR2: MNHEY and SVGAGI. The CDR3 is 15 amino acids. The CDR3 region has the DNA TGTGCAAGCAGACACGGACAGCCGACCTACAATGAGCAGTTCTTC. It yields the protein CASRHGQPTYNEQFF.

In the case of this clonotype: As the CDR3 is not closed by the conserved phenylalanine or tryptophan, this likely results from a read error. V gene TRBV29-1 combines with J gene TRBJ2-2; D is possibly TRBD2 (5 bases). Trimming removed 3 bases from V and 8 bases from J, with 16 bases in between. The CDR3 extends over 14 amino acids. Germline V gene data show CDR1 as SQVTM and CDR2 as ANQGSEA. As DNA, the CDR3 is TGCAGCGTTGACACGGGAATGGGATCAGGGGAGCTGTTTTCT. This encodes CSVDTGMGSGELFS.

As regards this clonotype: A much larger clone lies a single base off, so this may be a read error. The V call is TRBV5-1, the J call TRBJ2-3, with no clear D. This CDR3 spans 18 amino acids. CDR1 SGHRS and CDR2 YFSETQ come from the germline V gene. The CDR3 here is CASSLGTTSKSGADRQYF. CDR3 DNA sequence: TGCGCCAGCAGCTTGGGTACCACATCTAAATCGGGTGCAGATAGGCAGTATTTT.

This clonotype was counted many times. The chain uses TRBV4-1 and TRBJ2-1, with D tentatively TRBD2 (6 bases). Germline CDR1 MGHRA, CDR2 YSYEKL. The CDR3 covers 16 residues. V was cut by 4 bases and J by 8 bases, with 21 bases left in between. The CDR3 loop reads CASSPEASDLRDEQFF. The CDR3 DNA follows: TGCGCCAGCAGCCCAGAGGCTAGCGATCTCCGGGATGAGCAGTTCTTC.

Remarks on this clonotype: A much larger clonotype is one base distant, so this may be a read error. The J gene is TRBJ2-2, the V gene TRBV7-8, with D perhaps TRBD1 (6 bases). This CDR3 contains 13 residues. In germline, CDR1 is SGHVS, CDR2 FQNEAQ. Trimming shortened V by 5 bases and J by 7 bases, and 11 bases separated the two germline ends. The CDR3 region has the DNA TGTGCCAGCAGCGCACAGGGCATCGGGGAGCTGTTTTTT. Amino acid sequence: CASSAQGIGELFF.